A selection of T cell receptor beta chains follows, all from one sample in a study of neurological immune-mediated disorders. From the 5' RACE reads, TCRdb called clonotypes with MiXCR, one entry per CDR3 protein. The table records fewer than 85,000 distinct CDR3 sequences, roughly 3.6% of them present only once. Sequencing used PBMCs. The receptors shown here come from a man between 25 and 39 years old with multiple sclerosis. Each CDR3 is given with its conserved first and last residue. A D gene is named only where the DNA matches it firmly. Size is omitted from some rows. Given values are once, few, many or a class for expanded clones.

V: TRBV20-1
J: TRBJ2-7
size: many
length: 12
D: NA
DNA: TGCAGTGCTAGATGGATCTCCTACGAGCAGTACTTC
CDR3: CSARWISYEQYF

V: TRBV5-1
J: TRBJ2-1
size: many
length: 13
D: TRBD2
DNA: TGCGCCAGCAGCCCCACTAGCGGCAATGAGCAGTTCTTC
CDR3: CASSPTSGNEQFF

V: TRBV20-1
J: TRBJ1-6
size: NA
length: 15
D: NA
DNA: TGCAGTGCTAGATCCGGGGGCTCCTATAATTCACCCCTCAACTTT
CDR3: CSARSGGSYNSPLNF

V: TRBV5-6
J: TRBJ2-6
size: many
length: 14
D: NA
DNA: TGTGCCAGCAGCTTAGCGTGGTTAGCCAACGTCCTGACTTTC
CDR3: CASSLAWLANVLTF

V: TRBV20-1
J: TRBJ2-5
size: many
length: 16
D: TRBD2
DNA: TGCAGTGCTAGTGGGGAACCGGGAGGTAGGCGGGAGACCCAGTACTTC
CDR3: CSASGEPGGRRETQYF

V: TRBV6-2/TRBV6-3
J: TRBJ2-7
size: NA
length: 14
D: NA
DNA: TGTGCCAGCAGAACCGATACAGGGTCGGGTGAGCAGTACTTC
CDR3: CASRTDTGSGEQYF

V: TRBV7-2
J: TRBJ2-3
size: many
length: 16
D: TRBD2
DNA: TGTGCCAGCAGCTTTAGCGGGGGGGCGTCGCCAGATACGCAGTATTTT
CDR3: CASSFSGGASPDTQYF

V: TRBV6-1
J: TRBJ1-5
size: few
length: 15
D: NA
DNA: TGTGCCAGCAGTGAAGTAGGCAGAATCAATCAGCCCCAGCATTTT
CDR3: CASSEVGRINQPQHF

V: TRBV7-9
J: TRBJ2-5
size: many
length: 14
D: NA
DNA: TGTGCCAGCAGCTCCGGGACATTTCAAGAGACCCAGTACTTC
CDR3: CASSSGTFQETQYF

V: TRBV27
J: TRBJ2-1
size: many
length: 18
D: TRBD2
DNA: TGTGCCAGCAGTTTATTGTCTAGCGGGGGGGCCCCTTACAATGAGCAGTTCTTC
CDR3: CASSLLSSGGAPYNEQFF

V: TRBV5-1
J: TRBJ2-7
size: many
length: 14
D: NA
DNA: TGCGCCAGCAGCCCACGTGATGGTACCTACGAGCAGTACTTC
CDR3: CASSPRDGTYEQYF

V: TRBV6-6
J: TRBJ2-7
size: many
length: 18
D: TRBD1
DNA: TGTGCCAGCAGTTACTATAACCCTCAGGGGGTACCCCCGGGGGAGCAGTACTTC
CDR3: CASSYYNPQGVPPGEQYF

V: TRBV9
J: TRBJ2-1
size: NA
length: 13
D: NA
DNA: TGTGCCAGCGGCGCGACCTCCTACAATGAGCAGTTCTTC
CDR3: CASGATSYNEQFF

V: TRBV5-5
J: TRBJ2-1
size: many
length: 15
D: NA
DNA: TGTGCCAGCAGGTCCGGGGACAACTCCTACAATGAGCAGTTCTTC
CDR3: CASRSGDNSYNEQFF

V: TRBV5-1
J: TRBJ1-1
size: many
length: 11
D: NA
DNA: TGCGCCAGCAGCGATTACACTGAAGCTTTCTTT
CDR3: CASSDYTEAFF

V: TRBV12-3/TRBV12-4
J: TRBJ2-7
size: many
length: 15
D: TRBD2
DNA: TGTGCCAGCAGTCCGAGCGGGGGGACCTTCTACGAGCAGTACTTC
CDR3: CASSPSGGTFYEQYF

V: TRBV9
J: TRBJ2-1
size: many
length: 16
D: TRBD1
DNA: TGTGCCAGCAGCCCAAGGGTACAGGGGGGTAGCAATGAGCAGTTCTTC
CDR3: CASSPRVQGGSNEQFF

V: TRBV20-1
J: TRBJ2-1
size: many
length: 12
D: NA
DNA: TGCAGTGCTAGAGGAGGCCCGAATGAGCAGTTCTTC
CDR3: CSARGGPNEQFF

V: TRBV7-2
J: TRBJ2-5
size: few
length: 17
D: TRBD2
DNA: TGTGCCAGCAGCTTAGGTAGCGGGGGGGCTGAAAAGGAGACCCAGTACTTC
CDR3: CASSLGSGGAEKETQYF

V: TRBV5-5
J: TRBJ2-1
size: many
length: 15
D: NA
DNA: TGTGCCAGCAGCTTGTCAGTCACTGAGGGCAATGAGCAGTTCTTC
CDR3: CASSLSVTEGNEQFF

V: TRBV20-1
J: TRBJ1-5
size: few
length: 16
D: NA
DNA: TGCAGTGCTAGAGGCCCCTCAGACAGAGACGATCAGCCCCAGCATTTT
CDR3: CSARGPSDRDDQPQHF

V: TRBV4-1
J: TRBJ1-1
size: many
length: 14
D: NA
DNA: TGCGCCAGCAGCCCCCGGGGGGGGAGGGCTGAAGCTTTCTTT
CDR3: CASSPRGGRAEAFF

V: TRBV6-5
J: TRBJ2-3
size: many
length: 14
D: NA
DNA: TGTGCCAGCAGTTACCCGGGGGCCGCGGATACGCAGTATTTT
CDR3: CASSYPGAADTQYF

V: TRBV27
J: TRBJ2-1
size: many
length: 16
D: TRBD2
DNA: TGTGCCAGCAGAGGGGCGGGACTAGCGGGATACAATGAGCAGTTCTTC
CDR3: CASRGAGLAGYNEQFF

V: TRBV2
J: TRBJ1-2
size: many
length: 13
D: TRBD1
DNA: TGTGCCAGCAGGACCGACAGGGGCTCTGGCTACACCTTC
CDR3: CASRTDRGSGYTF

V: TRBV10-3
J: TRBJ2-7
size: many
length: 14
D: NA
DNA: TGTGCCATCAGTGAGACAGAGCTAAGCTACGAGCAGTACTTC
CDR3: CAISETELSYEQYF

V: TRBV20-1
J: TRBJ2-1
size: many
length: 16
D: TRBD2
DNA: TGCAGTGCTACATGGACTAGCGGGGCTACCTACAATGAGCAGTTCTTC
CDR3: CSATWTSGATYNEQFF

V: TRBV6-5
J: TRBJ2-1
size: many
length: 15
D: NA
DNA: TGTGCCAGCAGTTACGTAGGAAACTCCTACAATGAGCAGTTCTTC
CDR3: CASSYVGNSYNEQFF

V: TRBV18
J: TRBJ1-5
size: many
length: 13
D: NA
DNA: TGTGCCAGCTCACCAGGAAGCAATCAGCCCCAGCATTTT
CDR3: CASSPGSNQPQHF

V: TRBV7-2
J: TRBJ2-1
size: many
length: 15
D: TRBD2
DNA: TGTGCCAGCAGCTTTCGGCTAGCGGGGGCCCATGAGCAGTTCTTC
CDR3: CASSFRLAGAHEQFF

V: TRBV27
J: TRBJ1-1
size: many
length: 14
D: NA
DNA: TGTGCCAGCAGTTGGGGGGGACCGAACACTGAAGCTTTCTTT
CDR3: CASSWGGPNTEAFF

V: TRBV3-1
J: TRBJ1-3
size: many
length: 15
D: NA
DNA: TGTGCCAGCAGCCAAGATCCCCTTTCTGGAAACACCATATATTTT
CDR3: CASSQDPLSGNTIYF

V: TRBV12-5
J: TRBJ2-3
size: many
length: 18
D: TRBD1
DNA: TGTGCTAGTGGTTTGCCCCGGACAGGGTTGAGATCCACAGATACGCAGTATTTT
CDR3: CASGLPRTGLRSTDTQYF

V: TRBV5-1
J: TRBJ2-1
size: many
length: 15
D: TRBD1
DNA: TGCGCCAGCAGCCCTAGACAGGGGGGCTGGTTTGAGCAGTTCTTC
CDR3: CASSPRQGGWFEQFF

V: TRBV20-1
J: TRBJ2-1
size: few
length: 16
D: NA
DNA: TGCAGTGCCCGAGCGGTCGATAGGTCTGCCTACAATGAGCAGTTCTTC
CDR3: CSARAVDRSAYNEQFF

V: TRBV19
J: TRBJ1-5
size: NA
length: 16
D: NA
DNA: TGTGCCAGTAGTCAACACCGCGCCCAACAGGGTCAGCCCCAGCATTTT
CDR3: CASSQHRAQQGQPQHF

V: TRBV12-3/TRBV12-4
J: TRBJ1-1
size: many
length: 13
D: NA
DNA: TGTGCCAGCAGTCAGGACATGAACACTGAAGCTTTCTTT
CDR3: CASSQDMNTEAFF

V: TRBV4-1
J: TRBJ2-7
size: many
length: 15
D: NA
DNA: TGCGCCAGCAGCCAAGTGGATGCAGGGCCCTACGAGCAGTACTTC
CDR3: CASSQVDAGPYEQYF

V: TRBV7-8
J: TRBJ2-1
size: many
length: 12
D: NA
DNA: TGTGCCAGCAGCTTAGGCAGAGGAGGGCAGTTCTTC
CDR3: CASSLGRGGQFF

V: TRBV12-3/TRBV12-4
J: TRBJ1-5
size: many
length: 14
D: TRBD1
DNA: TGTGCCAGCAGTACCACAGGGGAGGTTCAGCCCCAGCATTTT
CDR3: CASSTTGEVQPQHF

V: TRBV5-1
J: TRBJ2-7
size: many
length: 15
D: NA
DNA: TGCGCCAGCAGCTTGGCCTCAGGGCACTCCTACGAGCAGTACTTC
CDR3: CASSLASGHSYEQYF

V: TRBV27
J: TRBJ1-5
size: many
length: 13
D: NA
DNA: TGTGCCAGCAGTCTACGACCCAATCAGCCCCAGCATTTT
CDR3: CASSLRPNQPQHF

V: TRBV25-1
J: TRBJ2-6
size: many
length: 15
D: NA
DNA: TGTGCCAGCAGTGACCCTAACTCTGGGGCCAACGTCCTGACTTTC
CDR3: CASSDPNSGANVLTF

V: TRBV7-2
J: TRBJ2-1
size: many
length: 14
D: NA
DNA: TGTGCCAGCAGCTTAGAACTAGGGCTTACTGGGAAGTTCTTC
CDR3: CASSLELGLTGKFF

V: TRBV4-2
J: TRBJ1-1
size: many
length: 15
D: NA
DNA: TGTGCCAGCAGCCAAGGAGGATTCATGAACACTGAAGCTTTCTTT
CDR3: CASSQGGFMNTEAFF

V: TRBV6-4
J: TRBJ2-1
size: many
length: 15
D: TRBD1
DNA: TGTGCCAGCAGTTCGACAGGGGGCTCCTACAATGAGCAGTTCTTC
CDR3: CASSSTGGSYNEQFF

V: TRBV7-7
J: TRBJ2-7
size: many
length: 15
D: NA
DNA: TGTGCCAGCAGCTTAGCGTTTGGGGGAATGAACGAGCAGTACTTC
CDR3: CASSLAFGGMNEQYF

V: TRBV9
J: TRBJ1-3
size: many
length: 14
D: NA
DNA: TGTGCCAGCAGCGTCCAGGACAGTGGAAACACCATATATTTT
CDR3: CASSVQDSGNTIYF

V: TRBV12-3/TRBV12-4
J: TRBJ1-5
size: many
length: 14
D: TRBD1
DNA: TGTGCCAGCAGGTGGGACAGGGGGCATCAGCCCCAGAATTTT
CDR3: CASRWDRGHQPQNF

V: TRBV11-3
J: TRBJ2-2
size: many
length: 13
D: NA
DNA: TGTGCCAGCAGCTTAGAGTCCGCCGGGGAGCTGTTTTTT
CDR3: CASSLESAGELFF

V: TRBV5-1
J: TRBJ1-1
size: many
length: 14
D: TRBD1
DNA: TGCGCCAGCAACACCGGGACAGGGGATACTGAAGCTTTCTTT
CDR3: CASNTGTGDTEAFF

V: TRBV5-1
J: TRBJ1-2
size: many
length: 15
D: NA
DNA: TGCGCCAGCAGCCTAACTGTAGGGGGGGAGCATGGCTACACCTTC
CDR3: CASSLTVGGEHGYTF

V: TRBV9
J: TRBJ2-3
size: many
length: 16
D: NA
DNA: TGTGCCAGCAGCGGATCGGGGGTACCAGCGGGAGATACGCAGTATTTT
CDR3: CASSGSGVPAGDTQYF

V: TRBV10-3
J: TRBJ2-7
size: NA
length: 14
D: TRBD2
DNA: TGTGCCATCAGTCATAGCGGGGACTCCTACGAGCAGTACTTC
CDR3: CAISHSGDSYEQYF

V: TRBV29-1
J: TRBJ1-1
size: many
length: 13
D: NA
DNA: TGCAGCGTTGCCGCAGGGCTGAGCACTGAAGCTTTCTTT
CDR3: CSVAAGLSTEAFF

V: TRBV20-1
J: TRBJ2-5
size: few
length: 11
D: NA
DNA: TGCAGTGCACGGAGGGGGGAGACCCAGTACTTC
CDR3: CSARRGETQYF

V: TRBV11-2
J: TRBJ2-7
size: many
length: 13
D: TRBD1
DNA: TGTGCCAGCAGCGCAACTGGGACAGGCGAGCAGTACTTC
CDR3: CASSATGTGEQYF

V: TRBV7-2
J: TRBJ2-1
size: NA
length: 14
D: NA
DNA: TGTGCCAGCAGCACTACCATAGCGTCCAATGAGCAGTTCTTC
CDR3: CASSTTIASNEQFF